The clone carrying this TCR beta chain was picked up a small number of times. Through a sample-barcoded 5' primer and a J-beta primer mix, a second PCR was run for roughly 7 to 11 cycles. TCRdb ran MiXCR on the 5' RACE reads and lists one entry per CDR3 protein. The sample consists of over a million distinct CDR3 sequences, over 35% of them appearing once. This sample was taken from a study of blood T cells in healthy people across ages. CDR3 size: 16 residues. The germline gives CDR1 LGHDT, CDR2 YNNKEL (reference sequence). V shed 1 base and J 3 bases; nucleotides not matched to a gene: 6. The TCR was taken from an older woman in good health. The rearrangement uses TRBV3-1 and TRBJ1-2, with 9 bases aligning to TRBD1. Material for sequencing was blood. The CDR3 DNA reads as TGTGCCAGCAGCCAAGCGACGACAGGGGGAGACTATGGCTACACCTTC. This sequence encodes CASSQATTGGDYGYTF. Filled out from reference TRBV3-1 and TRBJ1-2, the complete variable domain reads DTAVSQTPKYLVTQMGNDKSIKCEQNLGHDTMYWYKQDSKKFLKIMFSYNNKELIINETVPNRFSPKSPDKAHLNLHINSLELGDSAVYFCASSQATTGGDYGYTFGSGTRLTVV.